Listed below are T cell receptor beta chains from one sample, sequenced in a study of regulatory T cells in long-lasting Graves disease. Using its own MiXCR run on the multiplex PCR reads, TCRdb lists one record per CDR3 protein. The sample consists of around 450,000 distinct CDR3 sequences, 20% to 25% of them appearing once. The material sequenced was peripheral blood mononuclear cells (PBMCs), taken when the disease was refractory, from a patient treated with antithyroid drugs. Every receptor here comes from a female donor with Graves disease. CDR3s include the opening cysteine and the closing phenylalanine or tryptophan. Each record gives: J gene, D gene, V gene, clone size, CDR3 protein, CDR3 DNA. The D gene is left open where the match is weak. Where a row states a size, it is once, few, many or the class of an expanded clone; other rows omit it.

j_call: TRBJ1-5; d_call: NA; v_call: TRBV12-3/TRBV12-4; clone_size: many; cdr3_aa: CASSFRGEGYSNQPQHF; cdr3_nt: TGTGCCAGCAGTTTTCGCGGGGAGGGGTATAGCAATCAGCCCCAGCATTTT
j_call: TRBJ1-2; d_call: NA; v_call: TRBV20-1; clone_size: few; cdr3_aa: CSADSWENYGYTF; cdr3_nt: TGCAGTGCCGATTCCTGGGAAAACTATGGCTACACCTTC
j_call: TRBJ2-5; d_call: NA; v_call: TRBV19; clone_size: few; cdr3_aa: CASSSSGQKGETQYF; cdr3_nt: TGTGCCAGTAGTAGTAGCGGCCAAAAGGGGGAGACCCAGTACTTC
j_call: TRBJ1-1; d_call: TRBD1; v_call: TRBV28; clone_size: many; cdr3_aa: CASRAGKGAGGATRTEAFF; cdr3_nt: TGTGCCAGCAGAGCCGGCAAGGGGGCAGGTGGGGCCACAAGAACTGAAGCTTTCTTT
j_call: TRBJ2-5; d_call: NA; v_call: TRBV24-1; clone_size: few; cdr3_aa: CATSDDKNVETQYF; cdr3_nt: TGTGCCACCAGTGATGACAAGAATGTCGAGACCCAGTACTTC
j_call: TRBJ2-3; d_call: NA; v_call: TRBV12-3/TRBV12-4; clone_size: few; cdr3_aa: CASSLRADTQYF; cdr3_nt: TGTGCCAGCAGTTTGCGAGCAGATACGCAGTATTTT
j_call: TRBJ1-2; d_call: TRBD1; v_call: TRBV20-1; clone_size: few; cdr3_aa: CSAPDRIYGYTF; cdr3_nt: TGCAGTGCCCCGGACAGGATCTATGGCTACACCTTC
j_call: TRBJ1-2; d_call: NA; v_call: TRBV12-3/TRBV12-4; clone_size: many; cdr3_aa: CASSLNVEQGTGYTF; cdr3_nt: TGTGCCAGCAGTTTAAACGTGGAACAGGGTACAGGCTACACCTTC
j_call: TRBJ2-7; d_call: TRBD1; v_call: TRBV25-1; clone_size: few; cdr3_aa: CASSEFGRGREGQYF; cdr3_nt: TGTGCCAGCAGTGAATTTGGCAGGGGGCGAGAGGGGCAGTACTTC
j_call: TRBJ1-1; d_call: NA; v_call: TRBV11-1; clone_size: many; cdr3_aa: CASSPDGQMNTEAFF; cdr3_nt: TGTGCCAGCAGCCCGGACGGTCAAATGAACACTGAAGCTTTCTTT
j_call: TRBJ2-5; d_call: NA; v_call: TRBV5-6; clone_size: many; cdr3_aa: CASSLWDRPRETQYF; cdr3_nt: TGTGCCAGCAGCCTCTGGGACCGTCCTAGGGAGACCCAGTACTTC
j_call: TRBJ2-6; d_call: NA; v_call: TRBV15; clone_size: NA; cdr3_aa: CATSRNRASGANVLTF; cdr3_nt: TGTGCCACCAGCCGAAACAGGGCCTCTGGGGCCAACGTCCTGACTTTC
j_call: TRBJ1-4; d_call: NA; v_call: TRBV2; clone_size: NA; cdr3_aa: CASNGGEGEKLFF; cdr3_nt: TGTGCCAGCAACGGAGGGGAAGGTGAAAAACTGTTTTTT
j_call: TRBJ2-7; d_call: TRBD1; v_call: TRBV12-3/TRBV12-4; clone_size: many; cdr3_aa: CASSGQGVGEQYF; cdr3_nt: TGTGCCAGCAGTGGACAGGGGGTTGGGGAGCAGTACTTC
j_call: TRBJ2-5; d_call: TRBD2; v_call: TRBV6-5; clone_size: many; cdr3_aa: CASSSPRTSGGETQYF; cdr3_nt: TGTGCCAGCAGTTCCCCTAGAACTAGCGGGGGTGAGACCCAGTACTTC
j_call: TRBJ2-4; d_call: TRBD1; v_call: TRBV7-9; clone_size: few; cdr3_aa: CASSLLTGPKNIQYF; cdr3_nt: TGTGCCAGCAGCCTACTGACAGGGCCCAAAAACATTCAGTACTTC
j_call: TRBJ1-2; d_call: NA; v_call: TRBV4-2; clone_size: few; cdr3_aa: CASSQVWGEGGYTF; cdr3_nt: TGTGCCAGCAGCCAAGTGTGGGGCGAAGGGGGCTACACCTTC
j_call: TRBJ2-5; d_call: NA; v_call: TRBV11-2; clone_size: many; cdr3_aa: CASSLAHVLQETQYF; cdr3_nt: TGTGCCAGCAGCTTAGCACACGTACTACAAGAGACCCAGTACTTC
j_call: TRBJ1-2; d_call: NA; v_call: TRBV11-2; clone_size: many; cdr3_aa: CASSKRDYGYTF; cdr3_nt: TGTGCCAGCAGTAAACGGGACTATGGCTACACCTTC
j_call: TRBJ2-7; d_call: NA; v_call: TRBV28; clone_size: once; cdr3_aa: CASSFSGPYERYF; cdr3_nt: TGTGCCAGCAGTTTTTCTGGCCCCTACGAGCGGTACTTC
j_call: TRBJ1-2; d_call: NA; v_call: TRBV15; clone_size: many; cdr3_aa: CATSREGPWAASPNYGYTF; cdr3_nt: TGTGCCACCAGCAGAGAAGGCCCTTGGGCAGCCAGTCCTAACTATGGCTACACCTTC
j_call: TRBJ1-2; d_call: NA; v_call: TRBV10-3; clone_size: NA; cdr3_aa: CAITPGRVVGYTF; cdr3_nt: TGTGCCATCACCCCGGGCAGGGTGGTTGGCTACACCTTC
j_call: TRBJ1-2; d_call: NA; v_call: TRBV19; clone_size: few; cdr3_aa: CASSIFTGANYGYTF; cdr3_nt: TGTGCCAGTAGTATTTTTACAGGAGCTAACTATGGCTACACCTTC
j_call: TRBJ2-5; d_call: NA; v_call: TRBV6-1; clone_size: many; cdr3_aa: CASSVLRQETQYF; cdr3_nt: TGTGCCAGCAGTGTACTCCGCCAAGAGACCCAGTACTTC
j_call: TRBJ1-1; d_call: TRBD1; v_call: TRBV27; clone_size: NA; cdr3_aa: CASSWTGGRNTEAFF; cdr3_nt: TGTGCCAGCAGTTGGACAGGGGGCCGAAACACTGAAGCTTTCTTT
j_call: TRBJ2-5; d_call: NA; v_call: TRBV28; clone_size: NA; cdr3_aa: CASSEGSSQETQYF; cdr3_nt: TGTGCCAGCAGTGAAGGAAGTTCCCAAGAGACCCAGTACTTC
j_call: TRBJ2-5; d_call: TRBD2; v_call: TRBV7-3; clone_size: many; cdr3_aa: CASSLNLGLQETQYF; cdr3_nt: TGTGCCAGCAGCTTAAATCTGGGACTACAAGAGACCCAGTACTTC
j_call: TRBJ2-7; d_call: TRBD1; v_call: TRBV20-1; clone_size: few; cdr3_aa: CSARDPQSRTGAYEQYF; cdr3_nt: TGCAGTGCTAGAGATCCGCAGTCCCGGACAGGGGCTTACGAGCAGTACTTC
j_call: TRBJ1-5; d_call: NA; v_call: TRBV28; clone_size: NA; cdr3_aa: CASNWQGSNQPQHF; cdr3_nt: TGTGCCAGCAACTGGCAGGGTAGCAATCAGCCCCAGCATTTT
j_call: TRBJ1-1; d_call: TRBD1; v_call: TRBV7-3; clone_size: many; cdr3_aa: CASSSTTGGSTEAFF; cdr3_nt: TGTGCCAGCAGCTCGACAACAGGGGGAAGCACTGAAGCTTTCTTT
j_call: TRBJ2-6; d_call: NA; v_call: TRBV6-1; clone_size: NA; cdr3_aa: CASSEAGPSGANVLTF; cdr3_nt: TGTGCCAGCAGTGAAGCGGGCCCCTCTGGGGCCAACGTCCTGACTTTC
j_call: TRBJ1-5; d_call: NA; v_call: TRBV5-1; clone_size: NA; cdr3_aa: CASSRGDYGQPQHF; cdr3_nt: TGCGCCAGCAGTCGCGGGGATTACGGCCAGCCCCAGCATTTT